Listed below are T cell receptor beta chains from one sample, sequenced in a study of patients and donors after allogeneic stem cell transplantation. TCRdb redid the calling of the RT-PCR reads with MiXCR, one entry per CDR3 protein. The table has about 160,000 distinct CDR3 sequences, nearly 25% seen once. The sample consisted of blood, either unsorted or a sorted T cell fraction (not recorded which). These receptors were taken from a human donor who was either an allogeneic HSCT recipient or a stem cell or donor lymphocyte infusion donor (not recorded which). It is not recorded whose cells these are; they may come from a transplant donor. Both conserved end residues are part of each CDR3. The D gene is left open where the match is weak. Clone size is stated in some rows and not others, as once, few, many or a class when expanded.

TRBJ2-2,TRBV11-2,-,-,TGTGCCAGCAGCTCGTCGAGGCGGACTGCGATAACCGGGGAGCTGTTTTTT,CASSSSRRTAITGELFF
TRBJ1-2,TRBV19,many,-,TGTGCCAGTAGTGCCCGGCCCTATGGCTACACCTTC,CASSARPYGYTF
TRBJ2-1,TRBV7-3,-,TRBD2,TGTGCCAGCAGCCCTGGCCGACTAGCCCCCTACAATGAGCAGTTCTTC,CASSPGRLAPYNEQFF
TRBJ1-1,TRBV7-3,-,-,TGTGCCAGCACCCGGGCCGGGCGCCGGAAAAGGAAGACTGAAGCTTTCTTT,CASTRAGRRKRKTEAFF
TRBJ1-2,TRBV10-3,-,-,TGTGCCATCAGTGAGTCGAAAACCCTCTCCGGGGTAACTAACTATGGCTACACCTTC,CAISESKTLSGVTNYGYTF
TRBJ2-2,TRBV9,-,-,TGTGCCAGCAGCGTAGAGGGGTCGGGCGGGGAGCTGTTTTTT,CASSVEGSGGELFF
TRBJ2-7,TRBV6-2/TRBV6-3,-,-,TGTGCCAGCAGTTACTCGAAGACCATCTACTCCTACGAGCAGTACTTC,CASSYSKTIYSYEQYF
TRBJ2-2,TRBV6-5,few,-,TGTGCCAGCAGGCCCGGGGGACCCGGGGAGCTGTTTTTT,CASRPGGPGELFF
TRBJ2-2,TRBV19,-,-,TGTGCCAGTAGTAGGGTCTGGGATTCAACCGGGGAGCTGTTTTTT,CASSRVWDSTGELFF
TRBJ1-4,TRBV10-3,-,-,TGTGCCATCAGTGAAGAGGGACCCGACCAACTGTTTTTT,CAISEEGPDQLFF
TRBJ2-3,TRBV2,-,-,TGTGCCAGCGGGTGCACAGATACGCAGTATTTT,CASGCTDTQYF
TRBJ2-7,TRBV29-1,few,TRBD2,TGCAGCGTTACCAGCGGGGCTTTCTCCTACGAGCAGTACTTC,CSVTSGAFSYEQYF
TRBJ2-1,TRBV9,few,TRBD2,TGTGCCAGCAGCGTAGTAGCGGGAGGGCCGCGCTCCTACAATGAGCAGTTCTTC,CASSVVAGGPRSYNEQFF
TRBJ2-7,TRBV7-9,once,-,TGTGCCAGCAGCTTTGGGGCCTCCGGGGAGGACGAGCAGTACTTC,CASSFGASGEDEQYF
TRBJ2-7,TRBV10-3,-,TRBD1,TGTGCCATCAGTGAGTCGAACAGGGGCGAGCAGTACTTC,CAISESNRGEQYF
TRBJ1-1,TRBV4-1,-,-,TGCGCCAGCAGCCAAGGGGTCCCAGGGCGCACTGAAGCTTTCTTT,CASSQGVPGRTEAFF
TRBJ2-7,TRBV6-6,few,-,TGTGCCAGCAGTTACGGGACAACGGGACGCTACGAGCAGTACTTC,CASSYGTTGRYEQYF
TRBJ2-5,TRBV7-2,many,-,TGTGCCAGCAGCCCTAGTACGGAGACCCAGTACTTC,CASSPSTETQYF
TRBJ2-7,TRBV28,once,-,TGTGCCAGCAGTTTGGTAGAGTCCTACGAGCAGTACTTC,CASSLVESYEQYF
TRBJ2-5,TRBV10-3,-,-,TGTGCCATCAGTATCACGGCGGTAGATCCAGAGACCCAGTACTTC,CAISITAVDPETQYF
TRBJ2-1,TRBV5-5,-,-,TGTGCCAGCAGCTTGGCCCCCGACAGAAGCTCCTACAATGAGCAGTTCTTC,CASSLAPDRSSYNEQFF
TRBJ2-3,TRBV11-2,-,-,TGTGCCAGCAGCTTAGATAGGGCCACAGATACGCAGTATTTT,CASSLDRATDTQYF
TRBJ1-1,TRBV3-1,-,-,TGTGCCAGCAGCCAAGACAGGGAAGCTTTCTTT,CASSQDREAFF
TRBJ1-6,TRBV20-1,many,-,TGCAGTGCTATCTCAAGAAATTCACCCCTCCACTTT,CSAISRNSPLHF
TRBJ2-5,TRBV12-3/TRBV12-4,-,-,TGTGCCAGCAGTTTATTACGGGGACAAGAGACCCAGTACTTC,CASSLLRGQETQYF
TRBJ1-1,TRBV24-1,-,TRBD1,TGTGCCGCCAGTGATTTGAGGGCCCGGTTCAGGGGGCGCACTGAAGCTTTCTTT,CAASDLRARFRGRTEAFF
TRBJ2-3,TRBV4-2,-,-,TGTGCCAGCAGCCAAGGTTTAGTTAGCGTTGAAAATACGCAGTATTTT,CASSQGLVSVENTQYF
TRBJ2-1,TRBV14,few,-,TGTGCCAGCAGCCAACCTGATGGGGGAAGGAAGTTCTTC,CASSQPDGGRKFF
TRBJ1-2,TRBV12-3/TRBV12-4,many,-,TGTGCCAGCAGCAAGAGGGACGGTCCTATAAGTGGCTACACCTTC,CASSKRDGPISGYTF
TRBJ1-1,TRBV20-1,few,-,TGCAGTGCTGGCAGGGAGACTGAAGCTTTCTTT,CSAGRETEAFF
TRBJ1-2,TRBV7-9,few,-,TGTGCCAGCAGCCCCTTGGTCGCCTATGGCTACACCTTC,CASSPLVAYGYTF
TRBJ1-5,TRBV19,many,-,TGTGCCAGTAGTATCGGCGGAGGGGGAAATCAGCCCCAGCATTTT,CASSIGGGGNQPQHF
TRBJ1-2,TRBV7-8,-,-,TGTGCCAGCAGCTCCTCGACAGGTGGCTACACCTTC,CASSSSTGGYTF
TRBJ2-4,TRBV5-1,few,-,TGCGCCAGCAGCTTCAGGGGCGACAAGGACAAAAACATTCAGTACTTC,CASSFRGDKDKNIQYF
TRBJ1-5,TRBV5-1,-,TRBD1,TGCGCCAGCAGCTTCACAGGGGGCGATCAGCCCCAGCATTTT,CASSFTGGDQPQHF
TRBJ1-5,TRBV12-5,-,-,TGTGCTAGTGCCAAAGATGGGGCTTTTCAGCCCCAGCATTTT,CASAKDGAFQPQHF
TRBJ1-3,TRBV7-2,many,-,TGTGCCAGCAGCCGCAGCCCTTCGATCTCTGGAAACACCATATATTTT,CASSRSPSISGNTIYF
TRBJ2-1,TRBV11-2,-,TRBD2,TGTGCCAGCAGCGTAGGGACTAGCGGGAATGAGCAGTTCTTC,CASSVGTSGNEQFF
TRBJ2-7,TRBV29-1,-,-,TGCAGCGCCCGGACGGTCATCTACGAGCAGTACTTC,CSARTVIYEQYF
TRBJ2-1,TRBV20-1,-,-,TGCAGTGCTAGAGAGCCGGTCTCCTACAATGAGCAGTTCTTC,CSAREPVSYNEQFF
TRBJ2-2,TRBV29-1,many,TRBD2,TGCAGCGTGAGGACTAGCGGGAGCGTAGAGACCGGGGAGCTGTTTTTT,CSVRTSGSVETGELFF
TRBJ2-3,TRBV12-3/TRBV12-4,few,TRBD1,TGTGCCAGCAGCTCTCGGGACAGGGGGCCAGGTACGCAGTATTTT,CASSSRDRGPGTQYF
TRBJ2-3,TRBV2,few,TRBD2,TGTGCCAGCATGATACACGGGGGGACAGATACGCAGTATTTT,CASMIHGGTDTQYF
TRBJ2-6,TRBV14,few,-,TGTGCCAGCAGCCAGATCGGGGCCTCTGGGGCCAACGTCCTGACTTTC,CASSQIGASGANVLTF